This TCR beta chain originates from a study of technical replicates of blood from a handful of donors. Sequenced by immunoSEQ multiplex PCR; TCRdb stores in-frame clones only, minus some. The table records approximately 81,000 clones, under 96% of them present only once. This clone was seen only once. The germline V gene has CDR1 SGHAT and CDR2 FQNNGV. Trimming shortened V by 1 base and J by 5 bases, and 11 bases separated the two germline ends. This CDR3 region has 14 residues. The J gene is TRBJ1-1, the V gene TRBV11-2, with TRBD1 as a possible D gene (6 bases). The material sequenced was T cells isolated from PBMCs. The sequence came from a human donor in good health. The CDR3 protein is CASSLGGGGTEAFF. The CDR3 DNA is TGTGCCAGCAGCTTAGGAGGGGGGGGGACTGAAGCTTTCTTT.